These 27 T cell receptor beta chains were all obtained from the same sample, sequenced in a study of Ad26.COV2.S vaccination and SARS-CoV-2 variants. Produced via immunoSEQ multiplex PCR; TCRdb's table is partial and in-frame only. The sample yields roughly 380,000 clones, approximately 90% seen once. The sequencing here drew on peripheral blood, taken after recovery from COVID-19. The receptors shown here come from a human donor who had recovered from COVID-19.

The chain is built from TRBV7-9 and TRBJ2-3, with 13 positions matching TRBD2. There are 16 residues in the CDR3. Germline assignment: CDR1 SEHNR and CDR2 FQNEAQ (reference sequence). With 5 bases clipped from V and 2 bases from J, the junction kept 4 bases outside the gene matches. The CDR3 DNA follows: TGTGCCAGCAGCCGCGGACTAGCGGGGGCCACAGATACGCAGTATTTT. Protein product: CASSRGLAGATDTQYF.

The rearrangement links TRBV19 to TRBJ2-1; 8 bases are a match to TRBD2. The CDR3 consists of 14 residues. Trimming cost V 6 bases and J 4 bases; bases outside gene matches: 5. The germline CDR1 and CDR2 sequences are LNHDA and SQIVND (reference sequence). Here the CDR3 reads CASRFGGEYNEQFF. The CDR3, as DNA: TGTGCCAGTAGGTTCGGGGGGGAATACAATGAGCAGTTCTTC.

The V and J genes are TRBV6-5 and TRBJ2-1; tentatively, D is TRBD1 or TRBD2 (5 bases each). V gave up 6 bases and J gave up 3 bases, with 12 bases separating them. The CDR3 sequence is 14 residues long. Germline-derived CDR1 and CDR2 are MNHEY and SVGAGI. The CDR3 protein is CASSRGRDYNEQFF. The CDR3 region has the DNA TGTGCCAGCAGCCGGGGCAGGGACTACAATGAGCAGTTCTTC.

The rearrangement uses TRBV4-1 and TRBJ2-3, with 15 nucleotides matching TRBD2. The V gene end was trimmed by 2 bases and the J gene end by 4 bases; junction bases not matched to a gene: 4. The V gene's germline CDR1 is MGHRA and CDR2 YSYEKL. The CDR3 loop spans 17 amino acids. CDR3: CASSQRTSGGAADTQYF. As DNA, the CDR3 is TGCGCCAGCAGCCAACGGACTAGCGGGGGGGCAGCAGATACGCAGTATTTT.

CDR3 sequence: CASSLGRSYNQPQHF. In DNA, the CDR3 is TGTGCCAGCAGCTTAGGACGGAGCTACAATCAGCCCCAGCATTTT. The V gene is TRBV5-8, the J gene TRBJ1-5, with D unclear. Germline lookup yields CDR1 SGHTS and CDR2 YDEGEE. V was trimmed by 2 bases and J by 3 bases, leaving 12 bases between them. The CDR3 spans 15 residues. Filled out from reference TRBV5-8 and TRBJ1-5, the complete variable domain reads EAGVTQSPTHLIKTRGQQATLRCSPISGHTSVYWYQQALGLGLQFLLWYDEGEERNRGNFPPRFSGRQFPNYSSELNVNALELEDSALYLCASSLGRSYNQPQHFGDGTRLSIL.

The CDR3 nucleotides read TGTGCCAGCAGCGTAGATGAAGGAGGTTACACTGAAGCTTTCTTT. This translates into CASSVDEGGYTEAFF. The chain couples TRBV9 to TRBJ1-1; D is unclear. Germline V CDR1 and CDR2: SGDLS, YYNGEE. V dropped 0 bases and J dropped 3 bases, with 12 bases sitting between them. The CDR3 contains 15 residues.

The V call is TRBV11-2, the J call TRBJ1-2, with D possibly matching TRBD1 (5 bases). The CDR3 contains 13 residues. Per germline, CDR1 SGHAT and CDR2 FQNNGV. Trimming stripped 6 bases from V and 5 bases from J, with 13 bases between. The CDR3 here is CASRFWGSYGYTF. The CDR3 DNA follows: TGTGCCAGCAGGTTTTGGGGGTCGTATGGCTACACCTTC.

As DNA, the CDR3 is TGTGCCAGCAGCCGGACAGGGGCGCTTCAGCCCCAGCATTTT. This gives the protein CASSRTGALQPQHF. The chain combines TRBV27 with TRBJ1-5; TRBD1 aligns across 9 bases. This CDR3 comprises 14 residues. Germline assignment: CDR1 MNHEY and CDR2 SMNVEV (reference sequence). Trimming removed 6 bases from V and 6 bases from J; junction bases left unmatched: 6.

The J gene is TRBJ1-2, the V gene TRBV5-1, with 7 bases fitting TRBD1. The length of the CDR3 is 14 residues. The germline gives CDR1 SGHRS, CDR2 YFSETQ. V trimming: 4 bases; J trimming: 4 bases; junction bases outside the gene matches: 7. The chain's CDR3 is CASSHSGQIYGYTF. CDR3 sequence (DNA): TGCGCCAGCAGCCATTCGGGACAGATCTATGGCTACACCTTC.

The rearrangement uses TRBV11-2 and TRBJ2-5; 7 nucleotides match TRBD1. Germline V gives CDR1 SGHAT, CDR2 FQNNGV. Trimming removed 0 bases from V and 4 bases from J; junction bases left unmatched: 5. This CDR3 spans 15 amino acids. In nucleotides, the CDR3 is TGTGCCAGCAGCTTAGATTGGGCAGGGGGAGAGACCCAGTACTTC. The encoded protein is CASSLDWAGGETQYF. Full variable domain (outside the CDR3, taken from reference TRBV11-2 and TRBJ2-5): EAGVAQSPRYKIIEKRQSVAFWCNPISGHATLYWYQQILGQGPKLLIQFQNNGVVDDSQLPKDRFSAERLKGVDSTLKIQPAKLEDSAVYLCASSLDWAGGETQYFGPGTRLLVL.

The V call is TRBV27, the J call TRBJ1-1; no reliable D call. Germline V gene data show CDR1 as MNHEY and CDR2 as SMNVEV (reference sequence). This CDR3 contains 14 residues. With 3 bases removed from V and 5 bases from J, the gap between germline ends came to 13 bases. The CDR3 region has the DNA TGTGCCAGCAGTTTTTTGCCCCTCGGGACTGAAGCTTTCTTT. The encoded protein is CASSFLPLGTEAFF.

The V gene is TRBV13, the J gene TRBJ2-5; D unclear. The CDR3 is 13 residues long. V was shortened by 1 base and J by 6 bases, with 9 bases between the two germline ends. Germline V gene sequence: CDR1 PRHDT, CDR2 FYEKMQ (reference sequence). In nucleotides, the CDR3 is TGTGCCAGCAGCTTAGCGGGCGGAAAGACCCAGTACTTC. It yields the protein CASSLAGGKTQYF.

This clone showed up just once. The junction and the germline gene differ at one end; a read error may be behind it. CDR3 DNA: TGCGCCCGCAGCGACCAGGGGGGGCGAGGGGAAGCTTTCTTT. Its translation is CARSDQGGRGEAFF. The rearrangement joins TRBV10-1 to TRBJ1-1; 7 bases are shared with TRBD1. CDR3 length: 14 residues. CDR1 is WNHNN and CDR2 is SYGVQD in the germline V gene (reference sequence).

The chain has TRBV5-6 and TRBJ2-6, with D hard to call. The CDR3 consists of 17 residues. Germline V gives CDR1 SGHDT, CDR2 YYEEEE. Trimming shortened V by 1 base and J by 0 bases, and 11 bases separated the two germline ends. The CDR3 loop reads CASSLSGEHSGANVLTF. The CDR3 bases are TGTGCCAGCAGCTTGTCAGGCGAACACTCTGGGGCCAACGTCCTGACTTTC.

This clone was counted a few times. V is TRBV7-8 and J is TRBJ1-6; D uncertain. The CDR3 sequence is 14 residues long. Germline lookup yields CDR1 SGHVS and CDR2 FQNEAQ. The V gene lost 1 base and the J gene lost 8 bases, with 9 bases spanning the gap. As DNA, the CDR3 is TGTGCCAGCAGCTTAGGCCAGGCCTATTCACCCCTCCACTTT. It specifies CASSLGQAYSPLHF.

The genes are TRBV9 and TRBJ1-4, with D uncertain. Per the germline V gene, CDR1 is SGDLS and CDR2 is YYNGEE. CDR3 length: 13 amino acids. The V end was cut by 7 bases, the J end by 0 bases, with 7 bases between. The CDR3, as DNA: TGTGCCAGCGGTGGGACAACTAATGAAAAACTGTTTTTT. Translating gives CASGGTTNEKLFF.

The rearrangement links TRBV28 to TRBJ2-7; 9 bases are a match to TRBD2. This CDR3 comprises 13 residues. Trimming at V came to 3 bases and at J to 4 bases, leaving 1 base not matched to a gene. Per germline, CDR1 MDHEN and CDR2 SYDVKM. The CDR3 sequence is CASSFSGGYEQYF. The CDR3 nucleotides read TGTGCCAGCAGTTTCAGCGGGGGGTACGAGCAGTACTTC.

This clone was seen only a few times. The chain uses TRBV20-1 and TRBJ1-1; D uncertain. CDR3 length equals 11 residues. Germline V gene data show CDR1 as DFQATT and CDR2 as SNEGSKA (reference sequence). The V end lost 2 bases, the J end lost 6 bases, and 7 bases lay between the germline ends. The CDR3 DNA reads TGCAGTGCTAGACCCATCTCTGAAGCTTTCTTT. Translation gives CSARPISEAFF.

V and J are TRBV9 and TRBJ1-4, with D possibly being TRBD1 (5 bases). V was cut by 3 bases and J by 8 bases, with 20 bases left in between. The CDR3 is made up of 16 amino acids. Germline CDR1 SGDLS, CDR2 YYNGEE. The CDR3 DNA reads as TGTGCCAGCAGCGCCTCCGGTGGGGGGACGGGCGAAAAACTGTTTTTT. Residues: CASSASGGGTGEKLFF.

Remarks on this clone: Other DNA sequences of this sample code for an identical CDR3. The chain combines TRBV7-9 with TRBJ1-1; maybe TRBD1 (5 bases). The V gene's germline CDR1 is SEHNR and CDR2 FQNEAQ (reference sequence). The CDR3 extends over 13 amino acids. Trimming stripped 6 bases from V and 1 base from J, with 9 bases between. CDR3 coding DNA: TGTGCCAGCAGTCTCAGGGCGAACACTGAAGCTTTCTTT. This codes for CASSLRANTEAFF.

The CDR3 DNA reads as TGTGCCAGCAGTCCCCTACAGGGGGCGCGGGGTTACGAGCAGTACTTC. Translated, it gives CASSPLQGARGYEQYF. This chain uses TRBV27 with TRBJ2-7; 9 nucleotides agree with TRBD1. Germline CDR1 and CDR2: MNHEY and SMNVEV (reference sequence). Trimming cost V 5 bases and J 4 bases; bases outside gene matches: 12. The CDR3 length is 16 residues.

The CDR3 DNA is TGTGCCAGCCAGCAGGGGTCGGGCACAGATACGCAGTATTTT. Protein product: CASQQGSGTDTQYF. J is TRBJ2-3 and V is TRBV9, with D perhaps TRBD1 (6 bases). Germline V gene lookup returns CDR1 SGDLS and CDR2 YYNGEE. This CDR3 region has 14 residues. V gave up 7 bases and J gave up 1 base, with 13 bases separating them.

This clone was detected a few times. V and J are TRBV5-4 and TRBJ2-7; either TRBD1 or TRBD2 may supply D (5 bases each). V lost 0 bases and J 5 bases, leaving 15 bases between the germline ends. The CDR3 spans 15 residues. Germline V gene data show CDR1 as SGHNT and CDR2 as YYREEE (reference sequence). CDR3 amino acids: CASSLAQSGSHEQYF. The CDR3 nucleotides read TGTGCCAGCAGCTTGGCCCAATCAGGGAGCCACGAGCAGTACTTC.

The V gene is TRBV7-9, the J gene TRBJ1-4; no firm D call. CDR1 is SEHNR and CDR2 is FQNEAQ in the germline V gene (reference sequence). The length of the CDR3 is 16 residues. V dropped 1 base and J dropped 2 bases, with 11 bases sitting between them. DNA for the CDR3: TGTGCCAGCAGCTTAGAACCGTCGGCGACTAATGAAAAACTGTTTTTT. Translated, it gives CASSLEPSATNEKLFF.

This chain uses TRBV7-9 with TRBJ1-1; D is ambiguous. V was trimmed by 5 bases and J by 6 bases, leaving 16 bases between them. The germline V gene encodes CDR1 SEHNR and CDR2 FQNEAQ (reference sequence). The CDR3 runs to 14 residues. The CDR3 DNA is TGTGCCAGCAGCACAACAGAAATGGTATCTGAAGCTTTCTTT. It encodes CASSTTEMVSEAFF.

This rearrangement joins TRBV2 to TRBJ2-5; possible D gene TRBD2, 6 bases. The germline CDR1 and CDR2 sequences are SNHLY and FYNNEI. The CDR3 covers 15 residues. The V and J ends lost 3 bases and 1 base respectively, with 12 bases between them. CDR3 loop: CASSDSGGLQETQYF. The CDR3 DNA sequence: TGTGCCAGCAGTGATTCCGGGGGACTCCAAGAGACCCAGTACTTC.

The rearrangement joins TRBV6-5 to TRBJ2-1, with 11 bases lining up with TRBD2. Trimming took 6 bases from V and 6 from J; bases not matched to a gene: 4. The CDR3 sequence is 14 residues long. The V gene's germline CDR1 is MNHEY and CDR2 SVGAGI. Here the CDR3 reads CASRVSGGVNEQFF. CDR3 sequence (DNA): TGTGCCAGCAGAGTTAGCGGGGGGGTCAATGAGCAGTTCTTC.